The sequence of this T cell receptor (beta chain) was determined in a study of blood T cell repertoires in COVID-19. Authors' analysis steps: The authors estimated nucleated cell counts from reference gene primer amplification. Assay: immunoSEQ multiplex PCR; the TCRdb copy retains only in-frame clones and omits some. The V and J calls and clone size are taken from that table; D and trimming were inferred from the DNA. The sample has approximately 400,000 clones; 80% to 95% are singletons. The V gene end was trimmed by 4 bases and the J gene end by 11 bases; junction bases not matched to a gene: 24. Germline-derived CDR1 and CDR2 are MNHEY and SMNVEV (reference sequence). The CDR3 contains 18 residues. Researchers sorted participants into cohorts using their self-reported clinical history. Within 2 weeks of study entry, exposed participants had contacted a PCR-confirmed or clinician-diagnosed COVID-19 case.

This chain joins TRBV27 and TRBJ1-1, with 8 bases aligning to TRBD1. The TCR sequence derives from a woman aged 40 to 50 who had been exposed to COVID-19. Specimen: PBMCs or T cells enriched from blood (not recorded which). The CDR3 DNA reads TGTGCCAGCAGTTCCCGGAAAAGTTCGGGCAGGGGGCGAATATGGGCTTTCTTT. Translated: CASSSRKSSGRGRIWAFF.